This T cell receptor (beta chain) was sequenced during a study of blood T cells in healthy people across ages. At the level of the study: Capture via template switching afforded approximately one barcoded beta molecule per two T cells. Study observations and caveats: Expanded clonotype changes were possibly confounded by unknown donor CMV status. Versus aged donors, long-lived donors had higher diversity and more naive CD4+ cells.

Peripheral blood was drawn, around 9.3 milliliters per donor. The CDR3 totals 19 residues. J lost 3 bases, V lost 3 bases, and 17 bases had no gene match. Looked up from germline, CDR1 is DFQATT and CDR2 is SNEGSKA (reference sequence). PCR was performed a second time for about 6 to 11 cycles using a sample-barcoded 5' primer and a J-beta primer mix. One entry per CDR3 protein results from TCRdb running MiXCR on the 5' RACE reads. Of around 1.1 million distinct CDR3 sequences in the sample, 30% to 40% were seen once. This clonotype appeared a few times. Its antigen remains unidentified. This receptor was identified in a man between 18 and 29 years old in good health. The sequenced sample was blood. V gene TRBV20-1 combines with J gene TRBJ2-3; 11 positions match TRBD2. CDR3 sequence: CSARLLSGGALSQTDTQYF. The CDR3 DNA sequence: TGCAGTGCTAGGTTACTTAGCGGGGGGGCCTTGAGTCAGACAGATACGCAGTATTTT.